The 14 T cell receptor beta chains below all came from one sample that was sequenced in a study of cytomegalovirus exposure and HLA in healthy donors. With 60 Vbeta and 13 Jbeta primers, the PCR was carried out. Profiling relied on immunoSEQ multiplex PCR, and the TCRdb table lists in-frame clones only, not all of them. This table holds fewer than 200,000 clones, approximately 78% found once. Sample: PBMCs. The receptors here all came from a woman between 25 and 40 years old in good health and CMV-seropositive.

The V call is TRBV29-1, the J call TRBJ1-1, with 9 bases identical to TRBD1. The ends lost 7 bases at V and 5 bases at J; junction bases unmatched: 5. The CDR3 has 12 amino acids. Germline V CDR1 and CDR2: SQVTM, ANQGSEA. The CDR3 is CSAGTGRTEAFF. Here the CDR3 DNA reads TGCAGCGCCGGGACAGGGAGGACTGAAGCTTTCTTT.

This clone was seen only once. The gene calls are TRBV28 and TRBJ2-1, with TRBD2 as a possible D gene (5 bases). The CDR3 covers 16 residues. Deletions cut 2 bases from V and 3 bases from J, with 14 bases between. Germline loops: CDR1 MDHEN, CDR2 SYDVKM. CDR3 DNA sequence: TGTGCCAGCAGTTTACTCGGACTTGGTTTCTACAATGAGCAGTTCTTC. Its protein is CASSLLGLGFYNEQFF.

The chain couples TRBV5-1 to TRBJ2-7; maybe TRBD1 (5 bases). The CDR3 length is 14 residues. V was cut by 4 bases and J by 5 bases, with 16 bases left in between. CDR1 SGHRS and CDR2 YFSETQ come from the germline V gene. The CDR3 DNA follows: TGCGCCAGCAGCCAGGAAAGGGGCCGGGACGAGCAGTACTTC. Encoded protein: CASSQERGRDEQYF.

This clone was counted once. The V and J genes are TRBV7-3 and TRBJ2-3; possible D gene TRBD1, 5 bases. V lost 5 bases, J lost 1 base, and 19 bases lay in between. The CDR3 has 17 residues. CDR1 is SGHTA and CDR2 is FQGTGA in the germline V gene. The CDR3, as DNA: TGTGCCAGCAGCCCCCACAGTCCCGACAGAGGCACAGATACGCAGTATTTT. This encodes CASSPHSPDRGTDTQYF.

The J gene is TRBJ2-6, the V gene TRBV12-2; TRBD1 is taken as the D call from the table, unchecked against the DNA. TRBV12-2 represents a pseudogene. The CDR3 totals 20 residues. The CDR3 nucleotides read TGTGCAAGTCGCTGTCTTACAGGGGGCGCGATCGGCTCTGGGGCCAACGTCCTGACTTTC. Encoded protein: CASRCLTGGAIGSGANVLTF.

The chain uses TRBV5-6 and TRBJ1-4; 8 bases are shared with TRBD1. V lost 4 bases and J lost 4; bases outside the gene matches: 12. CDR3 length: 17 residues. Per germline, CDR1 SGHDT and CDR2 YYEEEE. The CDR3 region has the DNA TGTGCCAGCAGCGAATACAGGGGGAGAGCCGTTAATGAAAAACTGTTTTTT. It yields the protein CASSEYRGRAVNEKLFF.

V gene TRBV4-3 combines with J gene TRBJ2-2, with D possibly matching TRBD2 (7 bases). V was trimmed by 1 base and J by 1 base, leaving 13 bases between them. CDR1 is LGHNA, CDR2 YSLEER, per germline. This CDR3 has 17 amino acids. CDR3 protein: CASSQGQGGGNTGELFF. The CDR3 DNA reads as TGCGCCAGCAGCCAAGGGCAGGGAGGGGGGAACACCGGGGAGCTGTTTTTT.

The chain uses TRBV5-4 and TRBJ2-2; perhaps TRBD2 as D (6 bases). This CDR3 is built from 15 residues. V was cut by 2 bases and J by 4 bases, with 12 bases left in between. CDR1 is SGHNT and CDR2 is YYREEE in the germline V gene (reference sequence). CDR3 region: CASSFLASATGELFF. The CDR3 bases are TGTGCCAGCAGCTTCCTAGCGTCGGCCACCGGGGAGCTGTTTTTT.

The V and J genes are TRBV5-1 and TRBJ2-7, with TRBD2 as a possible D gene (6 bases). The CDR3 has 16 amino acids. Germline V gives CDR1 SGHRS, CDR2 YFSETQ. The V gene lost 0 bases and the J gene lost 0 bases, with 13 bases spanning the gap. CDR3 coding DNA: TGCGCCAGCAGCTTGGGGGACTGGATGAGCTCCTACGAGCAGTACTTC. Translation gives CASSLGDWMSSYEQYF. Full variable domain (outside the CDR3, taken from reference TRBV5-1 and TRBJ2-7): KAGVTQTPRYLIKTRGQQVTLSCSPISGHRSVSWYQQTPGQGLQFLFEYFSETQRNKGNFPGRFSGRQFSNSRSEMNVSTLELGDSALYLCASSLGDWMSSYEQYFGPGTRLTVT.

The V call is TRBV9, the J call TRBJ1-6; D gene ambiguous. V was shortened by 0 bases and J by 3 bases, with 16 bases between the two germline ends. CDR1 and CDR2 (germline): SGDLS, YYNGEE. There are 18 residues in the CDR3. The CDR3 spells CASSVGGGAASYNSPLHF. DNA of the CDR3: TGTGCCAGCAGCGTAGGGGGAGGTGCAGCTAGCTATAATTCACCCCTCCACTTT.

V and J are TRBV19 and TRBJ2-1; the match to TRBD2 covers 7 bases. Germline trimming cut 6 bases from V and 2 bases from J; bases unmatched to any gene: 7. Germline V lookup: CDR1 LNHDA, CDR2 SQIVND (reference sequence). CDR3 length: 15 residues. CDR3 nucleotides: TGTGCCAGTAGAACTAGCGTGGGGGCCTACAATGAGCAGTTCTTC. As protein: CASRTSVGAYNEQFF.

With respect to this clone: At one of its ends the junction is not consistent with the germline gene, which may arise from a read error. V gene TRBV30 combines with J gene TRBJ2-3; 8 bases map to TRBD1. Germline lookup yields CDR1 GTSNPN and CDR2 SVGIG (reference sequence). The CDR3 runs 13 residues. The CDR3 DNA reads as TGTGCCTTACAGGGGGACGGCACAAATACGCAGTATTTT. This codes for CALQGDGTNTQYF.

The rearrangement uses TRBV9 and TRBJ2-3, with 8 nucleotides matching TRBD1. There are 15 residues in the CDR3. CDR1 is SGDLS and CDR2 is YYNGEE in the germline V gene. With V trimmed by 3 bases and J by 5 bases, 8 bases remained unmatched. The CDR3 region is CASSARGQAEDTQYF. CDR3 sequence (DNA): TGTGCCAGCAGCGCCCGGGGACAGGCAGAAGATACGCAGTATTTT. The full variable domain, completed using reference TRBV9 and TRBJ2-3, is DSGVTQTPKHLITATGQRVTLRCSPRSGDLSVYWYQQSLDQGLQFLIQYYNGEERAKGNILERFSAQQFPDLHSELNLSSLELGDSALYFCASSARGQAEDTQYFGPGTRLTVL.

This chain joins TRBV11-2 and TRBJ1-2; D is uncertain. This CDR3 spans 12 amino acids. The V and J ends lost 1 base and 8 bases respectively, with 8 bases between them. Germline V gene data show CDR1 as SGHAT and CDR2 as FQNNGV. The CDR3 coding sequence is TGTGCCAGCAGCTTAGTACAGTCCGGCTACACCTTC. Translating it yields CASSLVQSGYTF.